This TCR beta chain is drawn from a study of cytomegalovirus exposure and HLA in healthy donors. Study results and limitations: Data from an earlier analysis indicated that most TCR beta V segments were productive either about 87% or about 30% of the time. In vitro testing confirmed a few CMV-associated chains as specific for CMV antigens.

PCR involved 60 Vbeta and 13 Jbeta primers. Generated by immunoSEQ multiplex PCR, the TCRdb table keeps only in-frame clones and is missing some. The repertoire has about 140,000 clones, more than 70% of them found once; the top ten carry 2% to 2.5%. With regard to this clone: Its antigen remains unknown.

Trimming took off 4 bases at V and 5 bases at J, with 12 bases between the two ends. Germline CDR1 reads SNHLY; CDR2 reads FYNNEI. This CDR3 comprises 13 residues. Sequencing used PBMCs. The receptor's source is a man aged 25-45 years in good health and CMV-seronegative. The J gene is TRBJ2-7, the V gene TRBV2; weak D call: TRBD2 (5 bases). This CDR3 reads CASSVERAHEQYF. The CDR3 region has the DNA TGTGCCAGCAGTGTCGAGAGGGCCCACGAGCAGTACTTC.